This TCR beta chain was recorded in a study of cytomegalovirus exposure and HLA in healthy donors (dated by TCRdb to the late 2010s). Background on the whole study: An earlier analysis of approximately 550 of the donors reported 250 to 300 Gb of sequence data and 120 million or so unique TCR beta sequences from some 180 million T cells. An early release that covered some 630 HLA-typed donors contained 250 to 350 gigabases of sequencing data and 65 million to 100 million unique TCR sequences. Of the 300 to 500 genotyped donors, 65% to 90% were placed in the genetic ancestry cluster associated with self-reported Caucasian donors. The aim of the study was to test whether cataloging public T cell receptors could identify signatures of past pathogen exposure. The study used immunosequencing to profile the T cell repertoires of approximately 630 subjects and linked those repertoires to cytomegalovirus serostatus. In addition to the first cohort of 666 subjects, a separate validation cohort of approximately 130 different subjects was used. To predict cytomegalovirus infection status, the study brought together high-throughput TCR immunosequencing, statistical association of individual TCRs with disease status, and machine learning. To study patterns of TCR occurrence, a later analysis re-analyzed previously published TCR beta repertoires from 500 to 850 donors and added high-resolution HLA genotyping. Rather than drawing on any new phenotypic data, the later analysis identified candidate immune exposures from TCR beta sequences and the way those sequences occurred across donors. An earlier analysis of 587 of the donors applied high-throughput TCR beta sequencing to assess whether each TCR beta V gene segment acted as functional or pseudogenic. Donor age, sex, ethnicity and CMV serostatus were compiled together with the repertoire data. Genome-wide SNP genotypes for about 60% of the 666 donors were used in a later genetic analysis, which treated that subset as a discovery cohort. All discovery cohort repertoires had been generated using a single sequencing platform. Class I and class II HLA loci were covered by the typing at four-digit resolution. Typing coverage differed by locus: A, B, C, DRB1 and DQB1 were typed in roughly 620-640 donors, DQA1 in approximately 520, DPA1 in some 570, and DPB1 in 472. A few DR-DQ haplotypes were handled as single units for association and clustering because linkage in the cohort was strong. Across around 400 genotyped donors of the cohort, an average of about 220,000 unique TCR beta nucleotide sequences per donor were sequenced, and roughly 20% of those sequences were non-productive.

Overall study results and their limits: A few of the identified cytomegalovirus-associated TCR beta chains were confirmed in vitro to be specific for cytomegalovirus antigens. A later analysis found that TCR association rates varied across HLA loci, with DRB1 alleles showing the most associated TCRs and HLA-C alleles the fewest. In an earlier analysis of some 500 of the donors, most TCR beta V segments were observed in productive rearrangements about 87% or about 30% of the time, broadly matching IMGT annotations. According to the authors, the approach could potentially be generalized to other disease states and immunological phenotypes. According to a later genetic analysis, donors in an Asian-associated ancestry cluster had fewer N-insertions in productive TCRs than the roughly 670-donor mean. At a false discovery rate of 0.05, a later analysis linked 16,000 or so TCR beta sequences to specific HLA alleles. The presence/absence analyses assumed that sequencing depth was roughly uniform across donors, and that assumption may not be true. Cytomegalovirus status was reported to be diagnosed by the classifier with high specificity and sensitivity in both the original and validation cohorts. An association between a missense DCLRE1C variant and V-gene and J-gene trimming of TCR beta chains was found in a later genetic analysis and replicated in an independent cohort. The earlier analysis of 587 of the donors excluded 15 to 20 rarely observed V segments, including chromosome 9 orphons, because counts were too low. Compared with equally common non-associated chains, HLA-associated TCR beta chains in a later analysis were more clonally expanded and had lower generation probabilities. For the cohort, immune exposure information was limited to CMV serostatus. Assigning TCR associations to individual alleles was difficult when HLA alleles, especially DR and DQ, strongly co-occurred. A later analysis found that most CMV-associated TCR beta chains appeared HLA-restricted, with HLA associations seemingly driven largely by CMV exposure. In this cohort, only TCR beta chains were sequenced, and detectable features were limited by the absence of alpha or paired-chain data. A cluster of highly shared sequence variants was judged likely to represent a technical artifact of the sequencing pipeline. Because the 87-base-pair reads could not distinguish some IMGT-functional V segments, including TRBV6-2 and TRBV6-3, those segments were excluded. Because HLA typing was missing for some donors at each locus, association tests included only the typed subset. Linkage disequilibrium might explain the correlated functional status among segregating V segments, but an unknown experimental factor could not be excluded. Across donors, most TCR sequences were observed very rarely, whereas some public TCRs were present in many individuals. A total of about 180 TCR beta chains were listed by the study as associated with cytomegalovirus. Several of the top co-occurrence clusters appeared to be linked to parvovirus B19, influenza, CMV and Epstein-Barr virus, according to a later analysis. A further reported finding was that TCR beta sequences accurately predicted the HLA-A and HLA-B alleles for most subjects in the first cohort.

About this clone: Its antigen is currently not known. Base qualities are not at hand, and no much larger clone is one base apart.

In total, more than 500 healthy bone marrow donors made up the cohort. At the time of sampling, all cohort members were nominally healthy, though unrecorded immune exposures were likely present. The donor tested CMV seropositive and was one of the 289 seropositive cohort members. Every donor gave a peripheral blood sample, and the peripheral blood mononuclear cells from that sample were used for TCR beta sequencing. Genomic DNA was extracted from the blood cell samples with the Qiagen DNeasy Blood Extraction Kit. Receptor libraries were prepared by the immunoSEQ multiplex PCR assay. For the multiplex PCR, a mixture combining 60 forward primers for TCR Vbeta segments and 13 reverse primers for TCR Jbeta segments was used. Amplification of the CDR3 region of rearranged TCR beta genes was performed with a multiplex PCR assay on genomic DNA. The amplified TCR beta libraries were sequenced on the Illumina HiSeq System as 87-base-pair reads. For the original study's pipeline: A later analysis tallied 75 million to 95 million unique TCR beta chains across the 666 repertoires, and about 12 million of those chains were shared by two or more donors. To remove PCR and sequencing errors, raw reads were error-corrected and collapsed into unique sequences using a nearest-neighbor algorithm that merged closely related sequences. To assign V, D and J gene segments, CDR3 sequences were aligned to IMGT reference sequences. For a sequence to be retained, a match of at least six nucleotides to both a V gene segment and a J gene segment was required. A rearrangement was called productive if the CDR3 had no stop codons and remained in frame with V and J, and every other rearrangement was called non-productive. CDR3 was defined according to IMGT convention as the region running from the second conserved V-encoded cysteine to the conserved J-encoded phenylalanine. Sequences without an unambiguous match to a single V gene segment were excluded from the earlier analysis of about 600 of the donors. In an earlier analysis of approximately 560 of the donors, a V segment was called functional when productive rearrangements were above 56.7%, and segregating when the standard deviation between donors exceeded 5%. To diagnose cytomegalovirus status from the catalog of TCR beta chain sequences, a statistical classification framework was built. In a later analysis, V and J genes were assigned by comparing TCR nucleotide sequences against IMGT/GENE-DB human TR gene sequences. In a later analysis, CDR3 sequences and most-parsimonious VDJ recombination scenarios were assigned using the TCRdist pipeline. In a later analysis, every TCR beta chain was defined by the combination of its CDR3 amino acid sequence and its V-gene family, and reads without a unique V-gene family were dropped. To address suspected cross-contamination and a sequencing artifact, a later analysis removed over 500 highly shared, low-generation-probability nucleotide sequences. A later analysis calculated a clonal expansion index for each public chain from normalized within-repertoire ranks of inferred template counts. A later analysis computed generation probabilities with a VDJ recombination model fitted to out-of-frame rearrangements, and checked the results against IGoR. Hypergeometric tests were used in a later analysis to score TCR-TCR, TCR-HLA and TCR-CMV co-occurrence, with a repertoire-size bias correction applied to the TCR pairs. To estimate false discovery rates, a later analysis permuted the HLA or CMV assignments 20 times. In a later analysis, co-occurring TCRs were grouped using DBSCAN, with TCRdist sequence similarity added in when clustering inside HLA-allele-positive subsets. Repertoires with fewer than 30,000 or more than 120,000 public chains, plus five repertoires with anomalous nucleotide sharing, were excluded from co-occurrence clustering. Imported from immuneACCESS, the table was reduced by TCRdb to in-frame sequences with V and J called. These copies leave out some clones; in studies compared against another copy, an unresolved V gene accounts for under half, and the cause of the remainder is not known. For V, J and clone size, that table is used; D and trimming come from the DNA. This sample comprises tens of thousands of clones, around 70% of them detected only once. Of the sample, 10% is held by the ten largest clones.

The germline V gene provides CDR1 SGHDT and CDR2 YYEEEE. Trimmed from V: 0 bases; trimmed from J: 5 bases; junction bases lacking a gene match: 4. The CDR3 has 15 amino acids, counting the end cysteine and phenylalanine. Of the read, only the CDR3 DNA is kept; its 45 bases are in frame from base 1. Sequenced: PBMCs. The sequence derives from a man aged 35 to 55 in good health and CMV-seropositive. This chain joins TRBV5-6 to TRBJ2-3, with 9 bases in between that match TRBD1. The nucleotide sequence is TGTGCCAGCAGCTTGGTTGGGACAGGGCAAGATACGCAGTATTTT. This codes for CASSLVGTGQDTQYF. The reference TRBV5-6 and TRBJ2-3 proteins fill in what lies around the CDR3, so the full variable domain reads DAGVTQSPTHLIKTRGQQVTLRCSPKSGHDTVSWYQQALGQGPQFIFQYYEEEERQRGNFPDRFSGHQFPNYSSELNVNALLLGDSALYLCASSLVGTGQDTQYFGPGTRLTVL.